The 14 T cell receptor beta chains below come from one sample, sequenced in a study of CD8+ T cells in alopecia areata. Alopecia areata patients provided lesional scalp punch biopsies and peripheral blood, both collected for the study. Sequencing relied on a cDNA template that was reverse transcribed from extracted RNA. The protocol was immunoSEQ multiplex PCR, while the TCRdb copy is restricted to in-frame clones and leaves out a portion. Here the sample spans under 15,000 clones, about 59% being singletons. Sequenced material: skin. The source of these receptors is a human donor with alopecia areata.

The J gene is TRBJ1-2, the V gene TRBV6-6; TRBD1 agrees at 9 bases. Per germline, CDR1 MNHNY and CDR2 SVGAGI (reference sequence). The CDR3 loop spans 15 amino acids. V lost 6 bases and J lost 5; bases outside the gene matches: 10. The CDR3 loop reads CASRTTGTGFYGYTF. The CDR3 coding sequence is TGTGCCAGCAGGACCACCGGGACAGGGTTTTATGGCTACACCTTC.

The V gene is TRBV19, the J gene TRBJ2-3; TRBD1 aligns across 7 bases. Germline CDR1 LNHDA, CDR2 SQIVND (reference sequence). The CDR3 sequence is 15 residues long. V was pared by 3 bases and J by 1 base, with 4 bases of the junction left unmatched. CDR3 nucleotides: TGTGCCAGTAGTATCAGGGGACAGCGCACAGATACGCAGTATTTT. Its protein product is CASSIRGQRTDTQYF.

This rearrangement joins TRBV6-5 to TRBJ2-5, with D uncertain. This CDR3 comprises 14 residues. CDR1 is MNHEY, CDR2 SVGAGI, per germline. V gave up 8 bases and J gave up 2 bases, with 15 bases separating them. The CDR3 nucleotides are TGTGCCAGCGGGCCGCACGGCCTTCAAGAGACCCAGTACTTC. The encoded protein is CASGPHGLQETQYF.

This chain connects TRBV6-5 to TRBJ2-7; the D call may be TRBD1 or TRBD2 (6 bases each). The germline V gene has CDR1 MNHEY and CDR2 SVGAGI. The CDR3 spans 14 residues. Trimming removed 6 bases from V and 4 bases from J, with 16 bases in between. CDR3 region: CASSRFQGTYEQYF. The DNA for the CDR3 is TGTGCCAGCAGCAGATTCCAGGGGACTTACGAGCAGTACTTC.

This clone was seen a few times. The chain carries TRBV13 and TRBJ2-5; TRBD1 matches at 8 bases. V trimming: 5 bases; J trimming: 5 bases; junction bases outside the gene matches: 10. The CDR3 length is 15 residues. CDR1 is PRHDT, CDR2 FYEKMQ, per germline (reference sequence). Written as DNA, the CDR3 is TGTGCCAGCAGCCCCCGCGGACAGGGTATGGAGACCCAGTACTTC. This encodes CASSPRGQGMETQYF.

The V and J genes are TRBV21-1 and TRBJ2-5. TRBV21-1 has pseudogene status. This CDR3 has 15 residues. In DNA, the CDR3 is TGTGCCAGCAGCAATATTAGGTCAGCTGAAGAGACCCAGTACTTC. Its protein is CASSNIRSAEETQYF.

This clone was counted only a few times. The chain links TRBV7-6 to TRBJ1-3; tentatively, D is TRBD1 (5 bases). V was pared by 1 base and J by 4 bases, with 14 bases between. Germline V lookup: CDR1 SGHVS, CDR2 FNYEAQ. This CDR3 has 16 amino acids. CDR3 sequence (DNA): TGTGCCAGCAGCTTAGAGACCGGGACTGCCGGAAACACCATATATTTT. Translating gives CASSLETGTAGNTIYF.

J is TRBJ2-3 and V is TRBV7-9, with D unclear. This CDR3 comprises 13 residues. V was clipped by 11 bases and J by 2 bases, with 14 bases between them. Germline V gives CDR1 SEHNR, CDR2 FQNEAQ (reference sequence). The CDR3 DNA sequence: TGTGCCTTAACTAAGGCTACCACAGATACGCAGTATTTT. Translating it yields CALTKATTDTQYF.

The chain recombines TRBV7-2 with TRBJ2-6; no reliable D call. The CDR3 loop spans 15 amino acids. The V end was cut by 5 bases, the J end by 0 bases, with 8 bases between. From germline, CDR1 is SGHTA and CDR2 FQGNSA. Here the CDR3 DNA reads TGTGCCAGCAGCGTAAGCTTCTCTGGGGCCAACGTCCTGACTTTC. Amino acids: CASSVSFSGANVLTF.

The rearrangement joins TRBV6-6 to TRBJ1-4, with D possibly matching TRBD1 (5 bases). Germline CDR1 reads MNHNY; CDR2 reads SVGAGI (reference sequence). V was trimmed by 5 bases and J by 8 bases, leaving 18 bases between them. The CDR3 runs 15 residues. The CDR3 here is CASSASGNAGEKLFF. The CDR3 DNA reads TGTGCCAGCAGTGCCTCAGGGAACGCGGGGGAAAAACTGTTTTTT.

The chain employs TRBV29-1 and TRBJ1-2, with TRBD1 as a possible D gene (5 bases). The CDR3 contains 12 residues. V was cut by 0 bases and J by 8 bases, with 10 bases left in between. Per germline, CDR1 SQVTM and CDR2 ANQGSEA. CDR3 loop: CSVEDQRGGYTF. CDR3 bases: TGCAGCGTTGAAGATCAACGGGGGGGCTACACCTTC.

V gene TRBV7-6 combines with J gene TRBJ2-7; either TRBD1 or TRBD2 may supply D (7 bases each). This CDR3 comprises 16 residues. Germline loops: CDR1 SGHVS, CDR2 FNYEAQ. Trimming removed 3 bases at V and 5 bases at J, with 20 bases between. This CDR3 is CASSFGGGTVGNEQYF. CDR3 nucleotide sequence: TGTGCCAGCAGCTTTGGGGGGGGGACAGTTGGAAACGAGCAGTACTTC.

This chain links TRBV4-3 with TRBJ1-2, with D hard to call. Trimming cost V 0 bases and J 3 bases, with 8 bases left between them. The CDR3 consists of 14 residues. The germline V gene encodes CDR1 LGHNA and CDR2 YSLEER. CDR3 loop: CASSQDRLHYGYTF. The CDR3, as DNA: TGCGCCAGCAGCCAAGATAGACTCCACTATGGCTACACCTTC.

By proportion, this clone is large (0.1 to 1%). The chain links TRBV7-9 to TRBJ1-1; no firm D call. The CDR3 length is 14 residues. Trimming left V 6 bases short and J 1 base short, with 12 bases between. The germline gives CDR1 SEHNR, CDR2 FQNEAQ (reference sequence). The CDR3 DNA follows: TGTGCCAGCAGTCTCGGGCGTGAGAACACTGAAGCTTTCTTT. It translates to CASSLGRENTEAFF. Together with reference TRBV7-9 and TRBJ1-1, the CDR3 gives the full variable domain: DTGVSQNPRHKITKRGQNVTFRCDPISEHNRLYWYRQTLGQGPEFLTYFQNEAQLEKSRLLSDRFSAERPKGSFSTLEIQRTEQGDSAMYLCASSLGRENTEAFFGQGTRLTVV.